This T cell receptor beta chain was recovered during a study of spatial heterogeneity in lung cancer (dated by TCRdb to about 2019). Concerning the study at large: Beta-chain transcripts were consistently detected in greater numbers than alpha-chain transcripts, which likely reflected higher beta-chain transcript abundance. In the raw uncorrected reads, each unique combination of TCR and UMI appeared on average more than ten times. TCR alpha and beta repertoires were quantitatively compared across multiple tumor regions, matched nontumor lung and blood in non-small cell lung cancer. Nonsynonymous mutation counts, determined by whole-exome sequencing of tumor tissue, were related to features of the TCR repertoire. Both alpha and beta chains were TCR-sequenced in around 220 tumor regions, around 65 matched nontumor lung samples and around 54 PBMC samples obtained at surgery.

The CDR3 runs 15 residues from the cysteine to the phenylalanine. Of the read, only the CDR3 DNA is kept; its 45 bases are in frame from base 1. From a lookup of the germline V gene, CDR1 and CDR2 are SGHTA and FQGNSA. Trimming removed 5 bases from V and 6 bases from J, leaving 16 bases between the germline ends. Details on this clonotype: No cognate antigen has been identified for it. No base quality values were provided; no much bigger clone lies one nucleotide off.

Library preparation was by 5' RACE. Sequencing used a NextSeq 500. The TCR library protocol attached a unique molecular identifier to each TCR cDNA molecule to allow correction of PCR and sequencing errors. Concerning the study's data processing: TCR identification, UMI-based error correction and CDR3 extraction were performed with Decombinator tools. TCRs above a frequency of 2 per 1,000, corresponding to the top 1% of the tumor frequency distribution, were defined as expanded. Renyi diversity was calculated using the R vegan package after each repertoire was subsampled 100 times to 5,000 TCRs. CDR3 similarity networks were built from amino acid triplet string-kernel similarity, connecting CDR3s with pairwise similarity above 0.82. Using fastp trimming at Q25 and MiXCR clonotype assembly, TCRdb reanalyzed the public sequencing data and kept in-frame beta chains. Here each entry gathers all rows of one CDR3 protein and keeps the most common genes and DNA. It is TCRdb's table, rather than the study itself, that gives the V and J calls and clone size. This sample holds some 10,000 distinct CDR3 sequences; about 9.2% were observed only once. Roughly 25% of the sample lies in the top ten.

Overall study results and their limits: Confirming at a functional level the hypothesis that regional TCRs recognize regional mutations was considered to require additional single-cell paired TCR alpha and beta sequencing. Ubiquitous expanded tumor TCRs showed up in blood more often at tumor resection than at routine follow-up.

The time point label for this specimen denotes: sample taken at primary tumor resection. TCR sequencing used whole RNA extracted from tumor and nontumor lung tissue, or from cryopreserved PBMC samples, without cell sorting. Samples were obtained from 70 to 85 patients with early-stage, untreated non-small cell lung cancer from the lung TRACERx cohort. Only patients with enough RNA available from two or more tumor regions were chosen for TCR sequencing. The TCR sequence derives from a male donor with early-stage non-small cell lung cancer. The chain is assembled from TRBV7-2 and TRBJ2-2, and possibly TRBD1, on 6 matching bases. The material sequenced was PBMCs, taken at surgery. The CDR3 reads CASSQGLAEAGELFF. The bases are TGTGCCAGCAGCCAGGGGCTAGCTGAAGCCGGGGAGCTGTTTTTT.